The next 8 T cell receptor beta chains were all read from a single sample in a study of T cell clones after liver transplantation. Sequencing used immunoSEQ multiplex PCR; TCRdb keeps in-frame clones, though not all of them. This repertoire shows tens of thousands of clones, roughly 80% found once; its top ten account for 2% to 2.5%. The sequences come from CD4+ T cells from blood, collected less than 50 months after liver transplant. Receptor source: a human patient who received a liver transplant. Some T cells may be provided by the graft donor.

V usage is TRBV5-5 and J usage is TRBJ2-1; maybe TRBD2 (6 bases). The germline gives CDR1 SGHKS, CDR2 YYEKEE (reference sequence). The CDR3 has 20 amino acids. The V and J ends lost 6 bases and 2 bases respectively, with 30 bases between them. CDR3: CASKTIAGGRGLSPYNEQFF. The CDR3, as DNA: TGTGCCAGCAAAACGATAGCCGGGGGAAGAGGGTTGAGTCCCTACAATGAGCAGTTCTTC.

This chain joins TRBV6-1 and TRBJ1-2, with D possibly matching TRBD1 (5 bases). Trimming left V 6 bases short and J 5 bases short, with 7 bases between. CDR1 is MNHNS and CDR2 is SASEGT in the germline V gene. This CDR3 region has 11 residues. The CDR3 reads CASRGVYGYTF. The DNA of the CDR3 is TGTGCCAGCAGGGGGGTTTATGGCTACACCTTC.

The genes are TRBV10-3 and TRBJ1-2; D gene uncertain. V dropped 2 bases and J dropped 2 bases, with 12 bases sitting between them. CDR1 is ENHRY and CDR2 is SYGVKD in the germline V gene. The CDR3 extends over 15 amino acids. The CDR3 nucleotides are TGTGCCATCAGTGAGGTGCAGTCAAACAACTATGGCTACACCTTC. As protein: CAISEVQSNNYGYTF.

The V call is TRBV7-9, the J call TRBJ1-3; D is unclear. CDR3 length: 14 amino acids. Trimming shortened V by 2 bases and J by 2 bases, and 7 bases separated the two germline ends. CDR1 is SEHNR and CDR2 is FQNEAQ in the germline V gene (reference sequence). The CDR3 DNA sequence: TGTGCCAGCAGCTTACTTACAACTGGAAACACCATATATTTT. It encodes CASSLLTTGNTIYF.

This chain connects TRBV7-3 to TRBJ1-3; D uncertain. V lost 0 bases and J 0 bases, leaving 3 bases between the germline ends. Germline-derived CDR1 and CDR2 are SGHTA and FQGTGA. The CDR3 is 14 residues long. CDR3 sequence (DNA): TGTGCCAGCAGCTTAACCAGCTCTGGAAACACCATATATTTT. This sequence encodes CASSLTSSGNTIYF.

This sequence joins TRBV7-2 and TRBJ2-5, with TRBD2 matching over 9 bases. This CDR3 is 14 amino acids long. V shed 5 bases, J shed 3 bases, and the junction held 4 bases outside the gene matches. From germline, CDR1 is SGHTA and CDR2 FQGNSA. This chain's CDR3 is CASSLGLAEETQYF. The DNA for the CDR3 is TGTGCCAGCAGCCTGGGACTAGCCGAAGAGACCCAGTACTTC. The whole variable domain, remainder taken from reference TRBV7-2 and TRBJ2-5, is GAGVSQSPSNKVTEKGKDVELRCDPISGHTALYWYRQSLGQGLEFLIYFQGNSAPDKSGLPSDRFSAERTGGSVSTLTIQRTQQEDSAVYLCASSLGLAEETQYFGPGTRLLVL.

J is TRBJ1-1 and V is TRBV27, with no clear D. Trimming pared 3 bases from V and 1 base from J, leaving 9 bases between. Germline V CDR1 and CDR2: MNHEY, SMNVEV (reference sequence). This CDR3 is built from 14 residues. DNA of the CDR3: TGTGCCAGCAGTTTGACCCGACAGAACACTGAAGCTTTCTTT. Protein sequence: CASSLTRQNTEAFF.

This clone was found once. This sequence joins TRBV11-1 and TRBJ1-3; TRBD1 agrees at 8 bases. CDR1 is SGHAT, CDR2 FQDESV, per germline (reference sequence). There are 15 residues in the CDR3. With V trimmed by 5 bases and J by 0 bases, 3 bases remained unmatched. The CDR3 coding sequence is TGTGCCAGCAGCCGACAGGGGCTCTCTGGAAACACCATATATTTT. Translation gives CASSRQGLSGNTIYF.